This entry is about one T cell receptor (beta chain). It lacks a known antigen. Base qualities were left out, and no much larger clone turns up one base away. CDR1 is given as LGHNA and CDR2 as YSLEER, both from the germline V gene. Trimming removed 0 bases from V and 8 bases from J, leaving 19 bases between the germline ends. The cysteine opens and the phenylalanine closes a CDR3 of 16 amino acids. Kept here is only the CDR3 DNA, which spans 48 bases and is read in frame from base 1. This specimen comes from a study of cytomegalovirus exposure and HLA in healthy donors (dated by TCRdb to 2016 to 2017). A note on the overall study: An earlier analysis of several hundred of the donors reported roughly 300 Gb of sequence data and 90 million to 120 million unique TCR beta sequences obtained from about 170 million T cells. An early release that covered about 600 HLA-typed donors contained approximately 290 gigabases of sequencing data and about 93 million unique TCR sequences. Of the roughly 400 genotyped donors, roughly 80% fell in the genetic ancestry cluster associated with self-reported Caucasian donors. The study aimed to test whether signatures of past pathogen exposure could be identified by cataloging public T cell receptors. Using immunosequencing, the study profiled T cell repertoires from about 650 subjects and related those repertoires to cytomegalovirus serostatus. In addition to the first cohort of 500 to 850 subjects, a separate validation cohort of 120 different subjects was used. The study combined high-throughput TCR immunosequencing, statistical association of individual TCRs with disease status, and machine learning to predict cytomegalovirus infection status. A later analysis re-examined previously published TCR beta repertoires from more than 600 donors and added high-resolution HLA genotyping to investigate patterns of TCR occurrence. Rather than drawing on any new phenotypic data, the later analysis identified candidate immune exposures from TCR beta sequences and the way those sequences occurred across donors. In an earlier analysis of 500 to 650 of the donors, high-throughput TCR beta sequencing was used to judge whether each TCR beta V gene segment behaved as functional or pseudogenic. Donor age, sex, ethnicity and CMV serostatus were collected together with the repertoire data. Genome-wide SNP genotypes for about 55% of the 666 donors were used in a later genetic analysis, which treated that subset as a discovery cohort. All discovery cohort repertoires had been generated using a single sequencing platform. HLA typing covered class I and class II loci at four-digit resolution. The number of donors typed differed by locus, with 629-630 for A, B, C, DRB1 and DQB1, over 500 for DQA1, 600 to 610 for DPA1, and around 450 for DPB1. A handful of DR-DQ haplotypes were handled as single units for association and clustering because linkage in the cohort was strong. Among some 400 genotyped donors of the cohort, an average of roughly 230,000 unique TCR beta nucleotide sequences was sequenced per donor, of which about 18% were non-productive.

Overall study results and their limits: Immune exposure information for the cohort was limited to CMV serostatus. The study listed 150 to 200 TCR beta chains as associated with cytomegalovirus. The classifier was reported to diagnose cytomegalovirus status with high specificity and sensitivity in both the original and validation cohorts. Around 16 rarely observed V segments, including chromosome 9 orphons, were excluded from the earlier analysis of several hundred of the donors because counts were too low. In a later analysis, the rate of TCR association differed among HLA loci, with DRB1 alleles having the most associated TCRs and HLA-C alleles having the fewest. The authors suggested that the approach could potentially be generalized to other disease states and immunological phenotypes. Across donors, most TCR sequences were observed very rarely, whereas some public TCRs were present in many individuals. Roughly uniform sequencing depth across donors was assumed in presence/absence analyses, although this assumption may not hold. Assigning TCR associations to individual alleles was difficult when HLA alleles, especially DR and DQ, strongly co-occurred. According to a later analysis, parvovirus B19, influenza, CMV and Epstein-Barr virus appeared linked to several top co-occurrence clusters. In an earlier analysis of some 550 of the donors, most TCR beta V segments were observed in productive rearrangements about 87% or about 30% of the time, broadly matching IMGT annotations. A later genetic analysis associated a missense DCLRE1C variant with V-gene and J-gene trimming of TCR beta chains, and an independent cohort replicated the association. In a later analysis, some 17,000 TCR beta sequences were associated with specific HLA alleles at a false discovery rate of 0.05. A few of the identified cytomegalovirus-associated TCR beta chains were confirmed in vitro to be specific for cytomegalovirus antigens. Because the 87-base-pair reads could not distinguish some IMGT-functional V segments, including TRBV6-2 and TRBV6-3, those segments were excluded. Compared with equally common non-associated chains, HLA-associated TCR beta chains in a later analysis were more clonally expanded and had lower generation probabilities. According to a later analysis, most CMV-associated TCR beta chains appeared to be HLA-restricted, and the HLA associations seemed to be driven largely by CMV exposure. A cluster of highly shared sequence variants was judged likely to be a technical artifact of the sequencing pipeline. The cohort was sequenced for TCR beta chains only, and without alpha or paired-chain data the features that could be detected were limited. Linkage disequilibrium might explain the correlated functional status among segregating V segments, but an unknown experimental factor could not be excluded. A further reported finding was that TCR beta sequences accurately predicted the HLA-A and HLA-B alleles for most subjects in the first cohort. HLA typing was unavailable for some donors at each locus, so association tests used only the typed subset. According to a later genetic analysis, donors in an Asian-associated ancestry cluster had fewer N-insertions in productive TCRs than the approximately 700-donor mean.

Libraries were constructed by the immunoSEQ multiplex PCR assay. The multiplex PCR relied on a mix of 60 forward primers for TCR Vbeta segments and 13 reverse primers for TCR Jbeta segments. Amplification of the CDR3 region of rearranged TCR beta genes was performed with a multiplex PCR assay on genomic DNA. The amplified TCR beta libraries were sequenced on the Illumina HiSeq System as 87-base-pair reads. The source study handled its data this way. A later analysis counted approximately 76 million unique TCR beta chains across the 650 to 800 repertoires, and approximately 11 million of these chains were shared by at least two donors. To remove PCR and sequencing errors, raw reads were error-corrected and collapsed into unique sequences using a nearest-neighbor algorithm that merged closely related sequences. CDR3 sequences were aligned to IMGT reference sequences to assign V, D and J gene segments. For a sequence to be retained, a match of at least six nucleotides to both a V gene segment and a J gene segment was required. A rearrangement was called productive if the CDR3 had no stop codons and remained in frame with V and J, and every other rearrangement was called non-productive. CDR3 was defined according to IMGT convention as the region running from the second conserved V-encoded cysteine to the conserved J-encoded phenylalanine. The earlier analysis of approximately 590 of the donors excluded any sequence lacking an unambiguous match to a single V gene segment. In an earlier analysis of some 590 of the donors, a V segment was called functional when productive rearrangements were above 56.7%, and segregating when the standard deviation between donors exceeded 5%. A statistical classification framework was built to diagnose cytomegalovirus status from the catalog of TCR beta chain sequences. In a later analysis, V and J genes were assigned by comparing TCR nucleotide sequences against IMGT/GENE-DB human TR gene sequences. A later analysis assigned CDR3 sequences and most-parsimonious VDJ recombination scenarios with the TCRdist pipeline. A later analysis defined each TCR beta chain by its CDR3 amino acid sequence plus V-gene family, and excluded reads lacking a unique V-gene family. As a way to deal with suspected cross-contamination and a sequencing artifact, a later analysis dropped 450 to 600 nucleotide sequences that were highly shared and had low generation probability. A later analysis calculated a clonal expansion index for each public chain from normalized within-repertoire ranks of inferred template counts. Generation probabilities in a later analysis came from a VDJ recombination model fitted to out-of-frame rearrangements, and those results were checked against IGoR. In a later analysis, hypergeometric tests were used to score TCR-TCR, TCR-HLA and TCR-CMV co-occurrence, with a repertoire-size bias correction applied to TCR pairs. To estimate false discovery rates, a later analysis permuted the HLA or CMV assignments 20 times. A later analysis grouped co-occurring TCRs with DBSCAN, adding TCRdist sequence similarity when clustering within HLA-allele-positive subsets. For co-occurrence clustering, repertoires with fewer than 30,000 or more than 120,000 public chains were excluded, along with about five repertoires with anomalous nucleotide sharing. TCRdb provides this immuneACCESS table in a form limited to in-frame rearrangements. Some clones are lacking; in checked studies, under half of them reflect an unresolved V gene, and why the rest are absent is not known. V and J calls and clone size are given by that table; D and trimming were obtained from the DNA. Here the sample has 120,000 or so clones; approximately 80% occur a single time. Under 13% of the sample lies in the top ten.

In total, over 600 healthy bone marrow donors made up the cohort. Cohort members were all nominally healthy when sampled, although unrecorded immune exposures were likely present. The donor tested CMV seropositive and was one of the 289 seropositive cohort members. A peripheral blood sample was collected from each donor, and TCR beta sequencing was performed on peripheral blood mononuclear cells. The Qiagen DNeasy Blood Extraction Kit was used to extract genomic DNA from the blood cell samples. The V gene is TRBV4-3 and the J gene is TRBJ1-2; TRBD1 is perhaps the D gene, given 6 matching bases. The sequenced material came from PBMCs. This clonotype was sampled from a man under 40 in good health and CMV-seropositive. The DNA sequence follows: TGCGCCAGCAGCCAAGATGCTATAAACTCCAGGGGAGGCTACACCTTC. This is translated as CASSQDAINSRGGYTF.